This paragraph covers one TCR beta chain sequence. Its antigen is as yet unknown. The source of the sample is a study of shared clonotypes between healthy human individuals. Study-wide findings and caveats: Exclusively blood specimens were collected; tissue repertoires likely differ.

Every subset's genomic DNA went evenly onto several immunoSEQ plates. Libraries were prepared by immunoSEQ multiplex PCR; TCRdb keeps only in-frame clonotypes and omits some of them. The sample lists some 2,500,000 clones, approximately 94% occurring once. CDR3 size: 14 residues. Trimming removed 0 bases at V and 1 base at J, with 6 bases between. Germline V gene lookup returns CDR1 LGHNA and CDR2 YNFKEQ. The rearrangement uses TRBV4-2 and TRBJ1-1; D is uncertain. The receptor was isolated from a man aged 18 to 29 in good health. Some clones in this sample may be carry-over from other donors' samples. Material for sequencing was naive CD4+ T cells from PBMCs. Documented subset: CD45RA+ positively selected. The CDR3 nucleotides are TGTGCCAGCAGCCAAGATTTGGGGAACACTGAAGCTTTCTTT. Translating it yields CASSQDLGNTEAFF.